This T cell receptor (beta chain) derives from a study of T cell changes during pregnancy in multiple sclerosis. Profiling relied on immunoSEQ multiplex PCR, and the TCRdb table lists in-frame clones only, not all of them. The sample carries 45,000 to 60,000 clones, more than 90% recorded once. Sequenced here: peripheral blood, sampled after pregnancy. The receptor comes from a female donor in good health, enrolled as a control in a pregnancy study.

The CDR3 loop is CASSQSRVTEAFF. CDR3 coding DNA: TGTGCCAGCAGCCAATCCAGGGTCACTGAAGCTTTCTTT. The rearrangement joins TRBV16 to TRBJ1-1; a possible D gene is TRBD1 (5 bases). Per germline, CDR1 KGHSY and CDR2 FQNENV. This CDR3 is built from 13 residues. V was shortened by 0 bases and J by 4 bases, with 6 bases between the two germline ends.